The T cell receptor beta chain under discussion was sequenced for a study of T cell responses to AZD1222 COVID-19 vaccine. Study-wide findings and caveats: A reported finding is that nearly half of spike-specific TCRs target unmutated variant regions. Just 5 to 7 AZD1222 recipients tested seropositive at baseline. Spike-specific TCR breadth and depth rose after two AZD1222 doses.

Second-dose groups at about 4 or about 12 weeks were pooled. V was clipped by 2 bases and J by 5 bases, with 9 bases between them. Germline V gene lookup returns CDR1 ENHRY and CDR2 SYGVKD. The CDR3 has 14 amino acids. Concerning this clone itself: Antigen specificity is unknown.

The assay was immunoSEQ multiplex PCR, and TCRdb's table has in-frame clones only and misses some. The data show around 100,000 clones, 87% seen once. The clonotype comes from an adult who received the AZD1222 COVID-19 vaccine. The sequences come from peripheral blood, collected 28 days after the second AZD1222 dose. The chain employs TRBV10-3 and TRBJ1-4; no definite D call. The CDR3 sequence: CAISEGGKNEKLFF. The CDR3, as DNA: TGTGCCATCAGTGAGGGCGGGAAGAATGAAAAACTGTTTTTT.